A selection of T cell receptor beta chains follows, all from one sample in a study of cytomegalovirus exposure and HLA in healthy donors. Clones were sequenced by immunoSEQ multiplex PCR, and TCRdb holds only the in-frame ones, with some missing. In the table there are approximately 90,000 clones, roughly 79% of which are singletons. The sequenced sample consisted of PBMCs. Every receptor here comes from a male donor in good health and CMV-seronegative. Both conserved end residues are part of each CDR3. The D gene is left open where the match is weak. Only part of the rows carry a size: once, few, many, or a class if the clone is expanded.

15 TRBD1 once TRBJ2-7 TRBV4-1 TGCGCCAGCAGTCAGACCGGGACAGGGGTGTACGAGCAGTACTTC CASSQTGTGVYEQYF
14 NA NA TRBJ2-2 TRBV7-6 TGTGCCAGCAGCTTAGAGGGGGTGCCCGGGGAGCTGTTTTTT CASSLEGVPGELFF
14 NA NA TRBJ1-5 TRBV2 TGTGCCAGCAGCGATACAGGTAGCAATCAGCCCCAGCATTTT CASSDTGSNQPQHF
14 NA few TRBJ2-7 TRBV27 TGTGCCAGCAGTTTGGCAGGGTTGACATACGAGCAGTACTTC CASSLAGLTYEQYF
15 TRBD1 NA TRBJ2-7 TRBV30 TGTGCCTGGAATCCGGGACAGCGGAGCTCCTACGAGCAGTACTTC CAWNPGQRSSYEQYF
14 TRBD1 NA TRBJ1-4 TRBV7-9 TGTGCCAGCAGCTCCGGGACAGGGAATGAAAAACTGTTTTTT CASSSGTGNEKLFF
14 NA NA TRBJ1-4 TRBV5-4 TGTGCCAGCAGCTTGGACAGATATAATGAAAAACTGTTTTTT CASSLDRYNEKLFF
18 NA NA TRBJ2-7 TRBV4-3 TGCGCCAGCAGCCAATCTTTACAGGGGGGGACATTAAGGTACGAGCAGTACTTC CASSQSLQGGTLRYEQYF
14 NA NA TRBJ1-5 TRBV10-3 TGTGCCATCAGTGAGGGCCTACAGGGTCAGCCCCAGCATTTT CAISEGLQGQPQHF
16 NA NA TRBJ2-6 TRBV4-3 TGCGCCAGCAGCCAAGATGAGGGAACTGGGGCCAACGTCCTGACTTTC CASSQDEGTGANVLTF
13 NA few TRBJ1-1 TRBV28 TGTGCCAGCAGTTGGGGCCGGACCACTGAAGCTTTCTTT CASSWGRTTEAFF
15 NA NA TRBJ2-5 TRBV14 TGTGCCAGCAGCCAAGATATGGGAGGCCCAGAGACCCAGTACTTC CASSQDMGGPETQYF
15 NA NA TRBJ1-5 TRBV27 TGTGCCAGCAGTCAACAAACGAGGGGCAATCAGCCCCAGCATTTT CASSQQTRGNQPQHF